This T cell receptor (beta chain) was profiled in a study of CD8 T cells in Susac syndrome. Reverse transcription of about 0.5 to 1 ug RNA was carried out with random hexamers. Coverage of TCR beta CDR3 amplification by immunoSEQ multiplex PCR extended to 54 Vbeta and 13 Jbeta. MiXCR, run by TCRdb on the immunoSEQ multiplex PCR reads, gives a single entry per CDR3 protein. This table has roughly 120,000 distinct CDR3 sequences, 93% appearing once. Per germline, CDR1 SEHNR and CDR2 FQNEAQ (reference sequence). The CDR3 contains 15 residues. V lost 0 bases, J lost 3 bases, and 11 bases lay in between. Only one count was recorded for this clonotype. The T cells that were sequenced for TCR beta were CD8+ and CD4+ cells from blood. The multiple sclerosis control group was made up of treatment-naive patients with stable or active relapsing-remitting disease. The CD8+ and CD4+ T cells were isolated magnetically using a negative isolation approach, whereas the TEMRA cells were enriched by FACS.

The clonotype was recovered from a human donor with multiple sclerosis. Material for sequencing was CD4+ T cells from PBMCs. The rearrangement joins TRBV7-9 to TRBJ1-1, with D uncertain. The CDR3 reads CASSLAGSGDTEAFF. The CDR3 nucleotides are TGTGCCAGCAGCTTAGCAGGGTCTGGGGACACTGAAGCTTTCTTT.